These 13 T cell receptor beta chains came from one sample sequenced in a study of molecular identifiers for immune sequencing clone quantification. TCRdb reprocessed the PCR reads with MiXCR, giving one entry per CDR3 protein. Seen here are more than 450,000 distinct CDR3 sequences, roughly a fifth observed once, and the top ten hold around 0.86%. The sequencing input was naive CD8+ T cells from blood, with Jurkat cell RNA spiked in. Subset meaning: FACS-sorted CD8+CD4-CCR7+CD45RA+ naive T cells. The receptor set was obtained from a human donor in good health. Some libraries in this study had Jurkat cell RNA spiked in.

The CDR3, as DNA: TGTGCCAGCAGTCCCCGGGGCGCCGGGGAGCTGTTTTTT. It translates to CASSPRGAGELFF. V gene TRBV27 combines with J gene TRBJ2-2, with D perhaps assigned TRBD1 or TRBD2 (5 bases each). The CDR3 loop spans 13 amino acids. Per germline, CDR1 MNHEY and CDR2 SMNVEV (reference sequence). Trimming stripped 5 bases from V and 6 bases from J, with 10 bases between.

The sample holds a few counts of this clonotype. The chain is built from TRBV7-2 and TRBJ2-7; D remains unclear. Germline V gene sequence: CDR1 SGHTA, CDR2 FQGNSA. This CDR3 comprises 12 residues. V dropped 1 base and J dropped 2 bases, with 3 bases sitting between them. The CDR3 reads CASSLEPYEQYF. CDR3 nucleotides: TGTGCCAGCAGCTTAGAGCCCTACGAGCAGTACTTC.

J is TRBJ1-1 and V is TRBV4-2, with 9 bases lining up with TRBD1. CDR1 is LGHNA, CDR2 YNFKEQ, per germline. The junction had 3 bases not matched to a gene; V was cut back by 1 base and J by 0 bases. The CDR3 is 16 residues long. CDR3 in DNA: TGTGCCAGCAGCCAAGGACAGGGGGACGTGAACACTGAAGCTTTCTTT. This sequence encodes CASSQGQGDVNTEAFF.

This clonotype is a singleton in its sample. A much bigger clone sits one base away, suggesting this may be a read error. This chain connects TRBV4-3 to TRBJ1-1; the D is unclear. The CDR3 loop spans 17 amino acids. Germline V gene lookup returns CDR1 LGHNA and CDR2 YSLEER. CDR3 in amino acids: CASSQDRAGQTNAEAFF. Here the CDR3 DNA reads TGCGCCAGCAGCCAAGATCGTGCCGGGCAGACGAACGCTGAAGCTTTCTTT.

About this clonotype: One base away lies a much larger clone, so this may be a sequencing read error. The chain uses TRBV5-3 and TRBJ1-1, with TRBD1 matching over 7 bases. TRBV5-3 is filed as an ORF, its function uncertain. This CDR3 is built from 14 residues. The CDR3 is CASSLDGTDTEAFF. The CDR3 coding sequence is TGTGCCAGCAGCTTGGATGGGACAGACACTGAAGCTTTCTTT.

This clonotype was seen a few times. The CDR3 nucleotides are TGTGCCAGCAGCTTAGTCGGGGTGGGAGAGACCCAGTACTTC. Its translation: CASSLVGVGETQYF. The chain recombines TRBV11-2 with TRBJ2-5; the D gene is possibly TRBD2 (5 bases). Germline values: CDR1 SGHAT, CDR2 FQNNGV. With 1 base removed from V and 4 bases from J, the gap between germline ends came to 10 bases. The CDR3 has 14 amino acids.

There are many counts of this clonotype. This chain uses TRBV5-6 with TRBJ1-2; D is uncertain. V shed 5 bases and J shed 10 bases, with 15 bases lying between them. Germline CDR1 reads SGHDT; CDR2 reads YYEEEE. The CDR3 totals 12 residues. DNA for the CDR3: TGTGCCAGCAGGTGGTCAGAGCCTAACTACACCTTC. Encoded protein: CASRWSEPNYTF.

This clonotype was detected a few times. The chain has TRBV4-2 and TRBJ2-2, with 15 bases lining up with TRBD2. CDR1 is LGHNA and CDR2 is YNFKEQ in the germline V gene. V shed 4 bases and J 3 bases; nucleotides not matched to a gene: 6. The CDR3 consists of 18 residues. This chain's CDR3 is CASSPGTSGRPDTGELFF. DNA for the CDR3: TGTGCCAGCAGCCCCGGGACTAGCGGGAGGCCGGACACCGGGGAGCTGTTTTTT.

The chain recombines TRBV29-1 with TRBJ1-2; 7 positions agree with TRBD1. The ends lost 3 bases at V and 4 bases at J; junction bases unmatched: 11. Germline assignment: CDR1 SQVTM and CDR2 ANQGSEA. This CDR3 comprises 15 residues. CDR3 region: CSVEIPDRAIYGYTF. CDR3 sequence (DNA): TGCAGCGTTGAGATACCAGACAGGGCTATCTATGGCTACACCTTC.

This clonotype was picked up many times. This chain uses TRBV7-6 with TRBJ1-1; D uncertain. With 5 bases removed from V and 3 bases from J, the gap between germline ends came to 16 bases. The CDR3 length is 15 residues. Germline values: CDR1 SGHVS, CDR2 FNYEAQ. Written as DNA, the CDR3 is TGTGCCAGCAGCCCGGAGGTGGAGGCTCACACTGAAGCTTTCTTT. Protein product: CASSPEVEAHTEAFF.

Notes on this clonotype: A much larger clone lies a single base off, so this may be a read error. The CDR3 loop reads CASSMVTGAADTQYF. CDR3 in DNA: TGTGCCAGTAGTATGGTTACGGGAGCAGCAGATACGCAGTATTTT. The rearrangement links TRBV19 to TRBJ2-3, with D possibly matching TRBD2 (6 bases). The CDR3 is 15 residues long. Germline loops: CDR1 LNHDA, CDR2 SQIVND (reference sequence). Trimming cost V 3 bases and J 4 bases, with 14 bases left between them.

This clonotype occurred many times. This chain connects TRBV13 to TRBJ1-4; D unclear. The germline V and J ends were trimmed by 2 bases and 1 base, with 8 bases remaining between them. The CDR3 runs to 15 residues. Germline V gene data show CDR1 as PRHDT and CDR2 as FYEKMQ (reference sequence). CDR3 sequence reads: CASSLRQVTNEKLFF. CDR3 nucleotides: TGTGCCAGCAGCTTACGACAAGTAACTAATGAAAAACTGTTTTTT. Full variable domain (missing parts from reference TRBV13 and TRBJ1-4): AAGVIQSPRHLIKEKRETATLKCYPIPRHDTVYWYQQGPGQDPQFLISFYEKMQSDKGSIPDRFSAQQFSDYHSELNMSSLELGDSALYFCASSLRQVTNEKLFFGSGTQLSVL.

Turning to this clonotype: One end of the junction does not line up with germline, which may come from a read error. The chain links TRBV19 to TRBJ2-3; D is unresolved. CDR1 and CDR2 from the germline V gene are LNHDA and SQIVND (reference sequence). The CDR3 extends over 12 amino acids. The CDR3 sequence is CASSLFSDAQCF. The CDR3 nucleotides are TGTGCCAGTAGCCTCTTTTCAGATGCGCAGTGTTTT.